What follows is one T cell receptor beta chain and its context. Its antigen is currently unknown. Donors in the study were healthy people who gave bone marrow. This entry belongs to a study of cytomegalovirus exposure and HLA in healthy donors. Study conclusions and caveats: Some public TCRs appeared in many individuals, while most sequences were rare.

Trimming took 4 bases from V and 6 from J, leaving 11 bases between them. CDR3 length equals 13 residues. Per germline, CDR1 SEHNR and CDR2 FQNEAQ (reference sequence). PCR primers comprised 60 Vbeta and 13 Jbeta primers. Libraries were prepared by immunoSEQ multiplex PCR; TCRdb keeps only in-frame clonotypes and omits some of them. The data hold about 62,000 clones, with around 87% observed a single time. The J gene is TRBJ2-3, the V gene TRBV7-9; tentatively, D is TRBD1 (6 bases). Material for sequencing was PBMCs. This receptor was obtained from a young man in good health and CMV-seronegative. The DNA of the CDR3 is TGTGCCAGCAGCTCTCAGGGGTCGGATACGCAGTATTTT. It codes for CASSSQGSDTQYF.